The 25 T cell receptor beta chains presented below share a single source sample, sequenced in a study of lymphopenia after photon versus proton radiotherapy. Sequencing used immunoSEQ multiplex PCR; TCRdb keeps in-frame clones, though not all of them. The table has 50,000 or so clones, 80% to 95% seen once. The sample was peripheral blood, taken from a patient treated with photon-based radiotherapy. The receptors originated from a woman aged 40 to 50 with cholangiocarcinoma.

The chain uses TRBV18 and TRBJ2-7; D perhaps matches TRBD1 (6 bases). V was clipped by 0 bases and J by 7 bases, with 16 bases between them. Germline-derived CDR1 and CDR2 are KGHSH and LQKENI. The CDR3 totals 15 residues. CDR3 in amino acids: CASSPPGSGGQEQYF. CDR3 DNA: TGTGCCAGCTCACCACCGGGGAGTGGGGGACAAGAGCAGTACTTC.

In its sample, this clone was seen once. The chain couples TRBV2 to TRBJ1-2; D perhaps matches TRBD1 (5 bases). This CDR3 is built from 13 residues. V was trimmed by 10 bases and J by 4 bases, leaving 16 bases between them. Germline V CDR1 and CDR2: SNHLY, FYNNEI. CDR3 residues: CATSGLGAYGYTF. CDR3 nucleotides: TGTGCCACATCAGGGTTGGGAGCCTATGGCTACACCTTC.

The rearrangement links TRBV5-1 to TRBJ2-3, with a tentative D call TRBD2 (6 bases). V lost 3 bases and J 4 bases, leaving 6 bases between the germline ends. CDR3 length equals 12 residues. Germline CDR1 reads SGHRS; CDR2 reads YFSETQ. CDR3 DNA: TGCGCCAGCAGCTCGGGGGCAGATACGCAGTATTTT. Translated: CASSSGADTQYF.

The genes are TRBV11-2 and TRBJ1-5; D gene uncertain. Per germline, CDR1 SGHAT and CDR2 FQNNGV. The CDR3 spans 16 residues. The V end was cut by 5 bases, the J end by 2 bases, with 16 bases between. The CDR3 region has the DNA TGTGCCAGCAGCCCTGGCGGGATGAGAGGCAATCAGCCCCAGCATTTT. It encodes CASSPGGMRGNQPQHF.

The V and J genes are TRBV27 and TRBJ2-7; D unresolved. CDR1 MNHEY and CDR2 SMNVEV come from the germline V gene (reference sequence). The CDR3 totals 13 residues. Trimming pared 8 bases from V and 1 base from J, leaving 12 bases between. CDR3 sequence: CASRVGGSYEQYF. CDR3 nucleotides: TGTGCCAGCCGCGTCGGTGGGTCCTACGAGCAGTACTTC.

The rearrangement links TRBV19 to TRBJ2-3; 10 bases match TRBD2. J lost 1 base, V lost 5 bases, and 3 bases had no gene match. The CDR3 loop spans 15 amino acids. The V gene's germline CDR1 is LNHDA and CDR2 SQIVND (reference sequence). This chain's CDR3 is CASSPGLAGTDTQYF. CDR3 DNA sequence: TGTGCCAGTAGTCCCGGACTAGCGGGCACAGATACGCAGTATTTT.

The rearrangement uses TRBV7-2 and TRBJ2-1; 9 nucleotides line up with TRBD2. Germline loops: CDR1 SGHTA, CDR2 FQGNSA. Germline trimming cut 3 bases from V and 9 bases from J; bases unmatched to any gene: 3. The CDR3 consists of 13 residues. CDR3 nucleotides: TGTGCCAGCAGCTTGGGACTAGCTCGTGAGCAGTTCTTC. Translating it yields CASSLGLAREQFF. The full variable domain, in which reference TRBV7-2 and TRBJ2-1 provide the parts outside the CDR3, is GAGVSQSPSNKVTEKGKDVELRCDPISGHTALYWYRQSLGQGLEFLIYFQGNSAPDKSGLPSDRFSAERTGGSVSTLTIQRTQQEDSAVYLCASSLGLAREQFFGPGTRLTVL.

A word on this clone: This same CDR3 is encoded by further DNA sequences in the sample. The chain employs TRBV9 and TRBJ1-6, with D unresolved. V shed 1 base and J shed 7 bases, with 9 bases lying between them. The CDR3 has 14 amino acids. Germline CDR1 SGDLS, CDR2 YYNGEE. The CDR3 coding sequence is TGTGCCAGCAGCGTATCCGGTCGGAATTCACCCCTCCACTTT. This encodes CASSVSGRNSPLHF.

The chain uses TRBV30 and TRBJ1-2, with D unresolved. Trimming shortened V by 1 base and J by 8 bases, and 17 bases separated the two germline ends. Per germline, CDR1 GTSNPN and CDR2 SVGIG (reference sequence). The CDR3 runs to 14 residues. CDR3 in amino acids: CAWSALDRSGGYTF. CDR3 in DNA: TGTGCCTGGAGTGCCCTGGACCGCTCGGGGGGCTACACCTTC.

Here the CDR3 reads CASSVGRGNQPQHF. The DNA for the CDR3 is TGTGCCAGCAGTGTCGGGAGGGGAAATCAGCCCCAGCATTTT. The genes are TRBV2 and TRBJ1-5; TRBD1 is a possible D gene (5 bases). The CDR3 runs to 14 residues. With 4 bases removed from V and 4 bases from J, the gap between germline ends came to 11 bases. Germline CDR1 reads SNHLY; CDR2 reads FYNNEI.

This chain joins TRBV6-5 and TRBJ2-7, with a weak D call TRBD2 (5 bases). The CDR3 spans 15 residues. Looked up from germline, CDR1 is MNHEY and CDR2 is SVGAGI. V lost 2 bases to trimming and J lost 2 bases, with 13 bases between them. The CDR3 DNA follows: TGTGCCAGCAGTTACGCCCGGGGAGAGACCTACGAGCAGTACTTC. It yields the protein CASSYARGETYEQYF.

V usage is TRBV11-2 and J usage is TRBJ2-7; no clear D gene. Deletions cut 4 bases from V and 0 bases from J, with 13 bases between. Germline assignment: CDR1 SGHAT and CDR2 FQNNGV. This CDR3 is 15 amino acids long. CDR3 nucleotides: TGTGCCAGCAGCTCCTCGGCAAGGAGCTCCTACGAGCAGTACTTC. It is translated as CASSSSARSSYEQYF.

CDR3 in DNA: TGTGCCAGCAGCCCTCGGGACGGAAACTATGGCTACACCTTC. This encodes CASSPRDGNYGYTF. The chain is built from TRBV9 and TRBJ1-2; D may be TRBD1 (5 bases). V lost 4 bases to trimming and J lost 2 bases, with 12 bases between them. Germline CDR1 is SGDLS and CDR2 is YYNGEE. CDR3 length: 14 amino acids.

The chain joins TRBV28 to TRBJ2-1; TRBD2 agrees at 11 bases. This CDR3 region has 14 residues. The V segment lost 8 bases and the J segment 6 bases; nucleotides outside the gene matches: 6. CDR1 is MDHEN and CDR2 is SYDVKM in the germline V gene. The CDR3 DNA is TGTGCCAGCCTGGGACTAGCGGAGCCCAATGAGCAGTTCTTC. It translates to CASLGLAEPNEQFF. Filled out from reference TRBV28 and TRBJ2-1, the complete variable domain reads DVKVTQSSRYLVKRTGEKVFLECVQDMDHENMFWYRQDPGLGLRLIYFSYDVKMKEKGDIPEGYSVSREKKERFSLILESASTNQTSMYLCASLGLAEPNEQFFGPGTRLTVL.

The chain recombines TRBV30 with TRBJ1-3, with 7 bases aligning to TRBD1. Germline values: CDR1 GTSNPN, CDR2 SVGIG (reference sequence). The J segment lost 4 bases and the V segment lost 0 bases, leaving 6 bases of the junction unmatched. CDR3 length: 15 residues. The CDR3 here is CAWSVRRGPGNTIYF. CDR3 nucleotides: TGTGCCTGGAGTGTACGGAGGGGGCCAGGAAACACCATATATTTT.

The rearrangement links TRBV5-1 to TRBJ2-1, with D possibly being TRBD1 or TRBD2 (5 bases each). This CDR3 spans 12 amino acids. V lost 5 bases and J 5 bases, leaving 8 bases between the germline ends. Germline V CDR1 and CDR2: SGHRS, YFSETQ. The CDR3 is CASRGTNNEQFF. CDR3 DNA: TGCGCCAGCAGGGGGACCAACAATGAGCAGTTCTTC. The entire variable domain, with the rest obtained from reference TRBV5-1 and TRBJ2-1, is as follows: KAGVTQTPRYLIKTRGQQVTLSCSPISGHRSVSWYQQTPGQGLQFLFEYFSETQRNKGNFPGRFSGRQFSNSRSEMNVSTLELGDSALYLCASRGTNNEQFFGPGTRLTVL.

The J gene is TRBJ1-1, the V gene TRBV2; 7 bases map to TRBD1. This CDR3 region has 13 residues. Trimming removed 1 base from V and 9 bases from J; junction bases left unmatched: 5. Germline V CDR1 and CDR2: SNHLY, FYNNEI. In DNA, the CDR3 is TGTGCCAGCAGTGAAGAAACAGGGGTTCAAGCTTTCTTT. Its protein product is CASSEETGVQAFF.

This chain joins TRBV9 and TRBJ2-7, with D uncertain. Trimming removed 0 bases at V and 2 bases at J, with 12 bases between. Germline CDR1 is SGDLS and CDR2 is YYNGEE. This CDR3 has 15 amino acids. The CDR3 reads CASSVGGGRTYEQYF. CDR3 bases: TGTGCCAGCAGCGTAGGTGGCGGACGGACCTACGAGCAGTACTTC. Supplemented by reference TRBV9 and TRBJ2-7, the full variable domain reads DSGVTQTPKHLITATGQRVTLRCSPRSGDLSVYWYQQSLDQGLQFLIQYYNGEERAKGNILERFSAQQFPDLHSELNLSSLELGDSALYFCASSVGGGRTYEQYFGPGTRLTVT.

The chain employs TRBV9 and TRBJ2-3; 7 nucleotides agree with TRBD2. The V gene's germline CDR1 is SGDLS and CDR2 YYNGEE. The V and J ends lost 3 bases and 7 bases, in that order; junction bases with no gene match: 20. The length of the CDR3 is 18 residues. The CDR3 coding sequence is TGTGCCAGCAGCGCCCTCCAGAACGGACTAGGAGGGTTCCATACGCAGTATTTT. This sequence encodes CASSALQNGLGGFHTQYF. Drawing the rest from reference TRBV9 and TRBJ2-3, the complete variable domain is DSGVTQTPKHLITATGQRVTLRCSPRSGDLSVYWYQQSLDQGLQFLIQYYNGEERAKGNILERFSAQQFPDLHSELNLSSLELGDSALYFCASSALQNGLGGFHTQYFGPGTRLTVL.

The table lists this clone with a count of one. Here the CDR3 DNA reads TGTGCCAGCAGCCAAGGGGGGCCAGGCATTAAAGCTTTCTTT. Amino acid sequence: CASSQGGPGIKAFF. V usage is TRBV14 and J usage is TRBJ1-1; D possibly corresponds to TRBD1 (6 bases). The CDR3 covers 14 residues. V lost 1 base and J 9 bases, leaving 15 bases between the germline ends. Germline V gene data show CDR1 as SGHDN and CDR2 as FVKESK.

This chain connects TRBV10-3 to TRBJ1-3; D remains ambiguous. Deletions cut 2 bases from V and 0 bases from J, with 8 bases between. CDR3 size: 15 residues. Germline values: CDR1 ENHRY, CDR2 SYGVKD. The DNA of the CDR3 is TGTGCCATCAGTGAGCAGACGCTCTCTGGAAACACCATATATTTT. Translation: CAISEQTLSGNTIYF.

This rearrangement joins TRBV7-9 to TRBJ1-5; TRBD1 is a possible D gene (6 bases). Germline V gene lookup returns CDR1 SEHNR and CDR2 FQNEAQ (reference sequence). CDR3 length: 18 amino acids. Trimming took off 4 bases at V and 0 bases at J, with 19 bases between the two ends. CDR3 DNA sequence: TGTGCCAGCAGCTCCGGGAGGGGGAGAAGATATAGCAATCAGCCCCAGCATTTT. This codes for CASSSGRGRRYSNQPQHF.

V and J are TRBV7-3 and TRBJ2-3; TRBD1 matches 7 bases. V was pared by 6 bases and J by 12 bases, with 12 bases of the junction left unmatched. From germline, CDR1 is SGHTA and CDR2 FQGTGA. The CDR3 runs to 13 residues. The CDR3 nucleotides are TGTGCCAGCAGTCTAGGGACAGCGTCCGGACAGTATTTT. Protein: CASSLGTASGQYF.

This chain uses TRBV12-5 with TRBJ1-5; unclear D gene. The CDR3 extends over 13 amino acids. V was pared by 6 bases and J by 0 bases, with 6 bases between. Germline values: CDR1 LGHNT, CDR2 FRNRAP. The CDR3 reads CASGQYSNQPQHF. The DNA of the CDR3 is TGTGCTAGTGGACAGTATAGCAATCAGCCCCAGCATTTT.

This sequence joins TRBV30 and TRBJ1-1; D is uncertain. CDR1 and CDR2 (germline): GTSNPN, SVGIG (reference sequence). This CDR3 has 13 amino acids. V shed 1 base and J shed 3 bases, with 9 bases lying between them. Here the CDR3 reads CAWSAIRYTEAFF. The CDR3 DNA reads TGTGCCTGGAGTGCGATAAGATACACTGAAGCTTTCTTT.